This T cell receptor beta chain is drawn from a study of cytomegalovirus exposure and HLA in healthy donors. For this clone: Its antigen is unidentified.

The PCR used 60 Vbeta and 13 Jbeta primers. Repertoires were generated with immunoSEQ multiplex PCR, while TCRdb's copy carries only in-frame clones and drops some. The repertoire consists of under 200,000 clones, with 75% to 80% occurring once and the leading ten covering roughly 13%. Sampled while nominally healthy, donors likely had unrecorded immune exposures. The study, taken as a whole, reports: The authors later found HLA-associated TCR beta chains more clonally expanded than equally common others. The authors enumerated roughly 180 TCR beta chains as linked to cytomegalovirus. Testing in vitro showed a few CMV-associated chains specific for CMV antigens.

This CDR3 comprises 15 residues. V shed 0 bases and J 6 bases; nucleotides not matched to a gene: 6. Germline lookup yields CDR1 LNHDA and CDR2 SQIVND (reference sequence). J is TRBJ1-1 and V is TRBV19, with 8 nucleotides matching TRBD1. This receptor was identified in a man aged 45-60 years in good health and CMV-seropositive. Sequenced input: PBMCs. The CDR3, as DNA: TGTGCCAGTAGTATAGAGGGGCAGGGGGCCTCTGAAGCTTTCTTT. It is translated as CASSIEGQGASEAFF.